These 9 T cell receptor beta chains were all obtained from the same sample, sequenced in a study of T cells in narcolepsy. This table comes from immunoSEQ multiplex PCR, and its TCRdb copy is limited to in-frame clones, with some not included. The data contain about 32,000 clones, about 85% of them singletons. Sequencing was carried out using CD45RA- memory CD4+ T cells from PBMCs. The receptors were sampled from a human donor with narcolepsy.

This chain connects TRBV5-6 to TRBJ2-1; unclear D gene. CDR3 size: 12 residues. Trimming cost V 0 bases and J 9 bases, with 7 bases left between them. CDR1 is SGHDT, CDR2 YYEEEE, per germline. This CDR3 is CASSLVAREQFF. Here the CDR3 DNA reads TGTGCCAGCAGCTTGGTAGCCCGTGAGCAGTTCTTC.

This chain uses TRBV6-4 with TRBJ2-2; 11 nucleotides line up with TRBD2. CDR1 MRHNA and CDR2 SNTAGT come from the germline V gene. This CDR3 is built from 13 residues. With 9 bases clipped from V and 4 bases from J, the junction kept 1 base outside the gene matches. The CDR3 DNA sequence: TGTGCCAGAGGGACTAGCGGCACCGGGGAGCTGTTTTTT. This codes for CARGTSGTGELFF.

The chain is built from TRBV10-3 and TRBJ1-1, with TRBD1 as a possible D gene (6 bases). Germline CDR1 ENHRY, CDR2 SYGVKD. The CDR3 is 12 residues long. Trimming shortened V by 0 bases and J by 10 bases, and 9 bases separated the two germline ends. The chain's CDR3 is CAISESEGGAFF. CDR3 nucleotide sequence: TGTGCCATCAGTGAGTCGGAGGGGGGAGCTTTCTTT.

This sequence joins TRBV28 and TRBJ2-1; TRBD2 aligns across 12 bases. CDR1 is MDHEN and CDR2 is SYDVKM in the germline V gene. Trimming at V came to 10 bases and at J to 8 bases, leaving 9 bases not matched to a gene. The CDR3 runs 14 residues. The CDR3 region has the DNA TGTGCCACCGAGCTAGCGGGAGGGCCCTATGAGCAGTTCTTC. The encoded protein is CATELAGGPYEQFF.

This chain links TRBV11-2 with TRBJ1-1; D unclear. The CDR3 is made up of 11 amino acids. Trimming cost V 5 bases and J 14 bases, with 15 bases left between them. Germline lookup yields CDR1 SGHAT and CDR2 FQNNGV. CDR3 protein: CASSQGPERFF. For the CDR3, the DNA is TGTGCCAGCAGCCAAGGGCCCGAACGCTTCTTT. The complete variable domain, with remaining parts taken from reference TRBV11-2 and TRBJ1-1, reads EAGVAQSPRYKIIEKRQSVAFWCNPISGHATLYWYQQILGQGPKLLIQFQNNGVVDDSQLPKDRFSAERLKGVDSTLKIQPAKLEDSAVYLCASSQGPERFFGQGTRLTVV.

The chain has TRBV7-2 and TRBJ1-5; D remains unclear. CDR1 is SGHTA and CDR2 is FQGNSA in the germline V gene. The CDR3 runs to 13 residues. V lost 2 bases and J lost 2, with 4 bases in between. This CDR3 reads CASSLQGNQPQHF. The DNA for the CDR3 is TGTGCCAGCAGCTTACAGGGCAATCAGCCCCAGCATTTT.

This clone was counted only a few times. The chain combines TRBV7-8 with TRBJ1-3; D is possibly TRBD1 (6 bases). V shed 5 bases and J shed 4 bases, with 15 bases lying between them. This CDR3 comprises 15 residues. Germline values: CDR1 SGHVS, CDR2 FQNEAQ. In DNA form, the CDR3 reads TGTGCCAGCAGCCCCCGGACAGAAACGGGAAACACCATATATTTT. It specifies CASSPRTETGNTIYF.

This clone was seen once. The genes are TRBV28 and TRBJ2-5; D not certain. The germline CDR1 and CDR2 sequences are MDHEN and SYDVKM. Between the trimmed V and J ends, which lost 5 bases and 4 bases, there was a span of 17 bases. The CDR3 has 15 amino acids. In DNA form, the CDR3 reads TGTGCCAGCAGTGGGTTTGTGAGCGAATTAGAGACCCAGTACTTC. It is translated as CASSGFVSELETQYF.

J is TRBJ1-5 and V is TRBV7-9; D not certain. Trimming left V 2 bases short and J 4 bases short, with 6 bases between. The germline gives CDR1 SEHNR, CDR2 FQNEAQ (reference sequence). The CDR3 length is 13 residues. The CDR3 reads CASSLSINQPQHF. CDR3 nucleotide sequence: TGTGCCAGCAGCTTATCAATTAATCAGCCCCAGCATTTT.